The present TCR beta chain was sequenced within a study of cytomegalovirus exposure and HLA in healthy donors. This clone was counted a few times. PCR used 60 Vbeta primers and 13 Jbeta primers. Sequencing was performed with immunoSEQ multiplex PCR; in TCRdb, only in-frame clones are kept and a portion is missing. Of roughly 120,000 clones in the sample, just under 75% were seen once. This clonotype was obtained from a man in his fifties or sixties in good health and CMV-seropositive. The source material was PBMCs.

CDR3: CASGGTEAFF. DNA of the CDR3: TGTGCCTCGGGGGGCACTGAAGCTTTCTTT. The chain combines TRBV30 with TRBJ1-1; tentatively, D is TRBD1 (5 bases). Trimming left V 7 bases short and J 4 bases short, with 7 bases between. The germline V gene has CDR1 GTSNPN and CDR2 SVGIG (reference sequence). There are 10 residues in the CDR3. The full variable domain, with the rest looked up from reference TRBV30 and TRBJ1-1, is SQTIHQWPATLVQPVGSPLSLECTVEGTSNPNLYWYRQAAGRGLQLLFYSVGIGQISSEVPQNLSASRPQDRQFILSSKKLLLSDSGFYLCASGGTEAFFGQGTRLTVV.